This is a list of T cell receptor beta chains from one sample in a study of beta chain features in type 1 diabetes. Method: immunoSEQ multiplex PCR; TCRdb's copy keeps in-frame clones and lacks some. The sample has approximately 170,000 clones, 7.8% seen once. The sequencing input was central memory CD4+ T cells from blood. The receptors here all came from a woman aged 40 to 50 with type 1 diabetes. CDR3s include the opening cysteine and the closing phenylalanine or tryptophan. Size is omitted from some rows. Given values are once, few, many or a class for expanded clones.

cdr3_aa | j_call | clone_size | v_call
CASSISETQYF | TRBJ2-5 | once | TRBV19
CASSRTGGYGYTF | TRBJ1-2 | NA | TRBV7-9
CASSWGQGVQETQYF | TRBJ2-5 | NA | TRBV5-6
CALGLAGGSEQFF | TRBJ2-1 | many | TRBV30
CASSLFRMGQGHQPQHF | TRBJ1-5 | few | TRBV13
CASSEVQGLYNEQYF | TRBJ2-7 | few | TRBV2
CSAVLAYGYTF | TRBJ1-2 | NA | TRBV20-1
CASSAARGNTIYF | TRBJ1-3 | NA | TRBV5-1
CASSMSVLLGRLENEQFF | TRBJ2-1 | NA | TRBV19
CASSLRRGGQDTQYF | TRBJ2-3 | few | TRBV6-5
CASSFGSPGDTGELFF | TRBJ2-2 | few | TRBV5-1
CASSPGNFDGYTF | TRBJ1-2 | few | TRBV6-5
CAISERGGQGLEKLFF | TRBJ1-4 | NA | TRBV10-3
CASSYRRQGANGYTF | TRBJ1-2 | NA | TRBV6-5
CASTITSGRNGDEQYF | TRBJ2-7 | NA | TRBV5-4
CASSYPDSPTGELFF | TRBJ2-2 | NA | TRBV6-6
CASSLGSRDKETQYF | TRBJ2-5 | few | TRBV5-4
CSGGGQLGTQYF | TRBJ2-5 | NA | TRBV29-1
CASSLAQGVQETQYF | TRBJ2-5 | few | TRBV5-4
CSVDGQGPEQYF | TRBJ2-7 | NA | TRBV29-1
CASSLAGGANEQFF | TRBJ2-1 | few | TRBV7-9
CASSSQGQGVVEQYF | TRBJ2-7 | NA | TRBV7-2
CASSLQGATEAFF | TRBJ1-1 | few | TRBV5-1
CASSQPTSGKGYEQYF | TRBJ2-7 | NA | TRBV5-4
CAWSSGTGRDTGELFF | TRBJ2-2 | NA | TRBV30
CASSYGAGIREPQHF | TRBJ1-5 | NA | TRBV7-2
CASSLYLAGETSYEQYF | TRBJ2-7 | NA | TRBV28
CASSPQDRMNEKLFF | TRBJ1-4 | NA | TRBV9
CASSWGTDTEAFF | TRBJ1-1 | few | TRBV5-4